A single sample gave rise to the 7 T cell receptor beta chains below, sequenced in a study of identifying expanded T cells in peripheral blood. Clones were sequenced by immunoSEQ multiplex PCR, and TCRdb holds only the in-frame ones, with some missing. Among around 120,000 clones listed, around four fifths were seen once. Sequenced sample: blood. Receptor source: a person aged 18 to 75 in good health.

CDR3 region: CASSYRDGSYEQYF. Written as DNA, the CDR3 is TGTGCCAGCAGCTACCGAGACGGTTCCTACGAGCAGTACTTC. This rearrangement joins TRBV7-3 to TRBJ2-7; D gene uncertain. Trimming removed 4 bases from V and 1 base from J, with 11 bases in between. CDR1 is SGHTA and CDR2 is FQGTGA in the germline V gene. The CDR3 has 14 amino acids.

The chain is built from TRBV7-9 and TRBJ1-5; D may be TRBD1 (5 bases). CDR1 and CDR2 from the germline V gene are SEHNR and FQNEAQ (reference sequence). CDR3 length: 13 amino acids. Trimming took off 4 bases at V and 7 bases at J, with 11 bases between the two ends. In DNA, the CDR3 is TGTGCCAGCAGCTGGGGGACCGAACAGCCCCAGCATTTT. As protein: CASSWGTEQPQHF.

V usage is TRBV27 and J usage is TRBJ2-7; TRBD2 matches at 7 bases. CDR1 is MNHEY and CDR2 is SMNVEV in the germline V gene (reference sequence). Trimming removed 5 bases from V and 4 bases from J; junction bases left unmatched: 14. The CDR3 has 16 residues. CDR3 in amino acids: CASSPKRGVKKYEQYF. CDR3 nucleotides: TGTGCCAGCAGTCCGAAACGGGGGGTGAAAAAGTACGAGCAGTACTTC.

This clone occurred once. V and J are TRBV6-6 and TRBJ2-5; D is ambiguous. The CDR3 has 12 amino acids. Trimming removed 6 bases from V and 5 bases from J, with 10 bases in between. Looked up from germline, CDR1 is MNHNY and CDR2 is SVGAGI (reference sequence). The CDR3 is CASSFAKETQYF. CDR3 sequence (DNA): TGTGCCAGCAGCTTCGCTAAGGAGACCCAGTACTTC.

This chain links TRBV30 with TRBJ2-4, with 8 nucleotides matching TRBD1. CDR3 size: 14 residues. Trimming took 3 bases from V and 4 from J; bases not matched to a gene: 5. Germline-derived CDR1 and CDR2 are GTSNPN and SVGIG (reference sequence). The CDR3 DNA reads as TGTGCCTGGAGCCAGACAGGGGTGAAAAACATTCAGTACTTC. Amino acid sequence: CAWSQTGVKNIQYF.

The gene calls are TRBV9 and TRBJ1-2; TRBD1 agrees at 7 bases. The germline gives CDR1 SGDLS, CDR2 YYNGEE. CDR3 size: 18 residues. J gave up 0 bases and V 3 bases, and 14 bases lay outside the gene matches. The CDR3 bases are TGTGCCAGCAGCGGAACAGGGGACGGCTTAAGATCTAACTATGGCTACACCTTC. As protein: CASSGTGDGLRSNYGYTF.

The V call is TRBV7-9, the J call TRBJ1-4, with TRBD1 matching over 7 bases. V shed 10 bases, J shed 5 bases, and the junction held 10 bases outside the gene matches. CDR1 and CDR2 from the germline V gene are SEHNR and FQNEAQ (reference sequence). The CDR3 length is 14 residues. The CDR3 spells CAIRKGQTNEKLFF. Written as DNA, the CDR3 is TGTGCCATCCGGAAGGGACAGACAAATGAAAAACTGTTTTTT.